This T cell receptor (beta chain) emerged from a study of T cell repertoires in cytomegalovirus infection. TCRdb used MiXCR to reprocess the reads, holding one entry per CDR3 protein. This sample has approximately 700,000 distinct CDR3 sequences, with 35% found just once. Points from the study as a whole: Carriers of CMV plus the relevant HLA were identified by cumulative public TCR beta family frequency. The ex vivo response was dominated by HLA-C-restricted CMV-specific TCR beta clonotypes.

A note on this clonotype: Antigen: not known.

CDR1 is LNHDA and CDR2 is SQIVND in the germline V gene (reference sequence). Trimming cost V 4 bases and J 7 bases; bases outside gene matches: 14. This CDR3 is built from 17 residues. This clonotype originated in a human donor in good health (CMV status not recorded). Some clones in this sample may be carry-over from other donors' samples. Sequencing used PBMCs. The chain joins TRBV19 to TRBJ1-2; 11 bases align to TRBD1. DNA of the CDR3: TGTGCCAGTAGTAACCACGGGATTCGGACAGGGGGCTCTGGCTACACCTTC. Translated: CASSNHGIRTGGSGYTF.